This TCR beta chain was identified during a study of blood T cell repertoires in COVID-19. There are 15 residues in the CDR3. V gave up 5 bases and J gave up 0 bases; unmatched junction bases: 7. Germline CDR1 SGHTA, CDR2 FQGNSA. Profiling relied on immunoSEQ multiplex PCR, and the TCRdb table lists in-frame clones only, not all of them. The table lists about 180,000 clones, roughly 85% of them singletons. The clonotype was recovered from a man aged 55 to 70 with acute or convalescent COVID-19. The sequencing input was peripheral blood. This rearrangement joins TRBV7-2 to TRBJ2-7; 7 bases are a match to TRBD1. CDR3 coding DNA: TGTGCCAGCAGCCGCGACAGGGACCCCTCCTACGAGCAGTACTTC. It codes for CASSRDRDPSYEQYF.